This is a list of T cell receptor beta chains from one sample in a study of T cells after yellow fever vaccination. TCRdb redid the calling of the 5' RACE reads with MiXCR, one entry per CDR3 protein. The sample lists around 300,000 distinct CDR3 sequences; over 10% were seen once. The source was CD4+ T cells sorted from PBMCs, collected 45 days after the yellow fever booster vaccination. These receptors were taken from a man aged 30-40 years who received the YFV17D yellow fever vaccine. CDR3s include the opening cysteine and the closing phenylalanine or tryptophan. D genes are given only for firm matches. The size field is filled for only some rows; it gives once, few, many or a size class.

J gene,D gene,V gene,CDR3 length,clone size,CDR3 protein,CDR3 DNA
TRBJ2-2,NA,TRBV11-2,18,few,CASSLGFMQRTNTGELFF,TGTGCCAGCAGCTTAGGGTTCATGCAGCGGACAAACACCGGGGAGCTGTTTTTT
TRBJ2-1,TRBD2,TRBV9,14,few,CASSVRSGGDEQFF,TGTGCCAGCAGCGTACGCTCTGGGGGGGATGAGCAGTTCTTC
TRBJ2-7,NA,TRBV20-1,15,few,CSARDERRGAYEQYF,TGCAGTGCTAGAGATGAGAGGCGGGGAGCGTACGAGCAGTACTTC
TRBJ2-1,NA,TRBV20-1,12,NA,CSARRGQSLTTF,TGCAGTGCTAGACGTGGGCAATCCCTTACCACATTC
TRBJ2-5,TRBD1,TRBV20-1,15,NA,CSAPNPRQGKETQYF,TGCAGTGCCCCGAACCCCCGACAGGGAAAAGAGACCCAGTACTTC
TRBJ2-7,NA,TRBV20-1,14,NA,CSARADGGSYEQYF,TGCAGTGCTAGAGCCGACGGCGGCTCCTACGAGCAGTACTTC
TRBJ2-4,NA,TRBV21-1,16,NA,CSSSIHNSAEGAIQYF,TGTTCCAGCAGCATCCATAATTCGGCTGAGGGGGCCATTCAGTACTTC
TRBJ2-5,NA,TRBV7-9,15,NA,CASSPPPRCGQTQYF,TGTGCCAGCAGCCCCCCCCCTAGATGTGGGCAGACCCAGTACTTC
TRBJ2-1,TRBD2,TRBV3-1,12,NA,CASSRTRDEQFF,TGTGCCAGCAGCCGGACTAGAGATGAGCAGTTCTTC
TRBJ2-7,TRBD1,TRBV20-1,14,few,CSARDQQGSPEQYF,TGCAGTGCTAGAGATCAACAGGGGTCCCCCGAGCAGTACTTC
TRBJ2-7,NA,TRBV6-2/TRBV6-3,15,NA,CASSYIGMSPYEQYF,TGTGCCAGCAGTTACATCGGGATGAGTCCCTACGAGCAGTACTTC
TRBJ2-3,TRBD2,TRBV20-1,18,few,CSARIPSGRAGSTDTQYF,TGCAGTGCTAGAATACCCAGCGGGAGGGCCGGTAGCACAGATACGCAGTATTTT
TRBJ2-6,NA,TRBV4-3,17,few,CASSQDNGVSWANVLTF,TGCGCCAGCAGCCAAGATAATGGGGTTAGCTGGGCCAACGTCCTGACTTTC
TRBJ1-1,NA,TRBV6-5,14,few,CASSYSTPNTEAFF,TGTGCCAGCAGTTACTCGACACCCAACACTGAAGCTTTCTTT
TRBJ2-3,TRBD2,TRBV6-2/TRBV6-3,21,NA,CASSYPDPTSGRAQRTDTQYF,TGTGCCAGCAGTTACCCGGACCCGACTAGCGGGAGGGCCCAGAGGACAGATACGCAGTATTTT
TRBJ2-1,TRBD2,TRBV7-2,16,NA,CASSSRPGLAYNEQFF,TGTGCCAGCAGCTCAAGGCCGGGACTAGCATACAATGAGCAGTTCTTC
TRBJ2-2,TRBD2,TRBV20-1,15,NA,CSAHPIAGGTGELFF,TGCAGTGCCCACCCAATAGCGGGAGGTACCGGGGAGCTGTTTTTT
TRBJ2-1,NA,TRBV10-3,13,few,CASKLGNYNEQFF,TGTGCATCTAAGCTCGGAAACTACAATGAGCAGTTCTTC
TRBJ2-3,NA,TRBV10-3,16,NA,CAISQDREGVTDTQYF,TGTGCCATCAGCCAGGACCGCGAGGGCGTCACAGATACGCAGTATTTT
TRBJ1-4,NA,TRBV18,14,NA,CASSPLDGDEKLFF,TGTGCCAGCTCACCACTTGACGGGGATGAAAAACTGTTTTTT